This T cell receptor (beta chain) was identified in a study of graft-versus-host responses after intestinal transplantation. On the study more broadly: Anti-thymocyte globulin was used for induction in all recipients, who then took tacrolimus and steroids for approximately 3 years.

Measured with immunoSEQ multiplex PCR; TCRdb has only the in-frame clones, and not every one. This repertoire shows 65,000 to 90,000 clones, roughly 92% found once; its top ten account for roughly 0.44%. Comment on this clone: Its antigen is still unknown.

The CDR3 is made up of 14 amino acids. Unmatched junction bases numbered 2, after V lost 2 bases and J lost 7 bases. Per the germline V gene, CDR1 is SGHAT and CDR2 is FQNNGV. Study-wide findings and caveats: The study found high graft-versus-host to host-versus-graft clonal ratios in allografts of patients with graft-donor T cell macrochimerism. Levels of circulating GvH clones at their peak were associated with early post-transplant HvG declines. Present in recipient marrow, GvH clones included some that appeared first in ileum or blood.

This receptor was identified in a human donor who was the organ donor for an intestinal transplant. The specimen comprised unstimulated CD8+ T cells sorted from spleen or lymph node cells, sampled before transplant. This sequence joins TRBV11-2 and TRBJ1-6, with 7 bases matching TRBD1. In DNA form, the CDR3 reads TGTGCCAGCAGCTTATGGACAGGAAATTCACCCCTCCACTTT. Protein product: CASSLWTGNSPLHF.